Given below is one T cell receptor beta chain in context. Repertoires were generated with immunoSEQ multiplex PCR, while TCRdb's copy carries only in-frame clones and drops some. The sample lists about 88,000 clones; 92% were seen once. Per germline, CDR1 SNHLY and CDR2 FYNNEI. J lost 0 bases, V lost 6 bases, and 7 bases had no gene match. This CDR3 contains 15 residues. These data originate in a study of T cell changes during pregnancy in multiple sclerosis. This chain links TRBV2 with TRBJ1-1, with 7 bases that match TRBD1. The specimen was peripheral blood, collected in the first trimester of pregnancy. This receptor was obtained from a female donor with multiple sclerosis, enrolled in a pregnancy study. The CDR3 DNA follows: TGTGCCAGCAGGCGCACCGGGACAGTGAACACTGAAGCTTTCTTT. This codes for CASRRTGTVNTEAFF.